This TCR beta chain was obtained from a study of blood T cell repertoires in COVID-19. As for the study in general: The origin of the acute and convalescent COVID-19 samples was the United States, Italy and Spain.

This CDR3 has 14 residues. V shed 5 bases, J shed 6 bases, and the junction held 6 bases outside the gene matches. Germline-derived CDR1 and CDR2 are SGHTA and FQGNSA. In the authors' methods: Estimated nucleated cell counts came from reference gene primer amplification. The method was immunoSEQ multiplex PCR; TCRdb's version includes in-frame clones alone and lacks a portion of them. For V, J and clone size, that table is used; D and trimming come from the DNA. The sample carries about 110,000 clones, 69% recorded once. This TCR derives from an elderly man with acute or convalescent COVID-19. Sequencing input: peripheral blood. This rearrangement joins TRBV7-2 to TRBJ2-2; 7 bases map to TRBD2. CDR3 in amino acids: CASSPGGSSGELFF. The CDR3 region has the DNA TGTGCCAGCAGCCCCGGGGGGAGTTCCGGGGAGCTGTTTTTT.